The 27 T cell receptor beta chains in this list originate from one sample, sequenced in a study of shared clonotypes between healthy human individuals. Profiled with immunoSEQ multiplex PCR; TCRdb holds only in-frame clones, not every one. The table shows about 600,000 clones, with 95% to 98% occurring only once. The sequenced material came from naive CD4+ T cells sorted from blood. The subset was: CD45RA+ positively selected. The receptors here all came from a woman in her thirties in good health.

This clone was seen once. The rearrangement links TRBV2 to TRBJ1-5, with D possibly TRBD1 on 5 matching bases. The CDR3 is 14 amino acids. The V end lost 10 bases, the J end lost 2 bases, and 15 bases lay between the germline ends. From germline, CDR1 is SNHLY and CDR2 FYNNEI. CDR3 sequence reads: CAIRQSGGNQPQHF. The CDR3 DNA sequence: TGTGCCATCCGACAGAGTGGGGGCAATCAGCCCCAGCATTTT.

CDR3 sequence (DNA): TGTGCCAGCAGTTCCGGACGGTATAGCAATCAGCCCCAGCATTTT. Translating gives CASSSGRYSNQPQHF. V is TRBV28 and J is TRBJ1-5, with D uncertain. Trimming shortened V by 4 bases and J by 0 bases, and 10 bases separated the two germline ends. Germline V gene lookup returns CDR1 MDHEN and CDR2 SYDVKM. This CDR3 has 15 amino acids.

The chain links TRBV6-4 to TRBJ2-7, with 14 bases matching TRBD2. V was pared by 4 bases and J by 5 bases, with 7 bases of the junction left unmatched. The CDR3 loop spans 16 amino acids. CDR1 and CDR2 from the germline V gene are MRHNA and SNTAGT. CDR3 sequence reads: CASSAGGLAGVDEQYF. The DNA of the CDR3 is TGTGCCAGCAGTGCCGGGGGACTAGCGGGAGTCGACGAGCAGTACTTC.

The chain joins TRBV4-1 to TRBJ2-3; 13 bases align to TRBD2. Germline CDR1 reads MGHRA; CDR2 reads YSYEKL. V shed 5 bases, J shed 4 bases, and the junction held 6 bases outside the gene matches. This CDR3 has 16 residues. DNA of the CDR3: TGCGCCAGCAGCGCGGGACTAGCGGGAAGCGCAGATACGCAGTATTTT. Translating gives CASSAGLAGSADTQYF.

V usage is TRBV27 and J usage is TRBJ1-4; weak D call: TRBD1 (5 bases). CDR1 is MNHEY and CDR2 is SMNVEV in the germline V gene (reference sequence). CDR3 length: 14 residues. V gave up 6 bases and J gave up 4 bases, with 12 bases separating them. The DNA of the CDR3 is TGTGCCAGCAGCACACAGGAGAATAATGAAAAACTGTTTTTT. Protein: CASSTQENNEKLFF.

The rearrangement joins TRBV28 to TRBJ2-1; TRBD2 agrees at 10 bases. The CDR3 is 14 amino acids. CDR1 is MDHEN and CDR2 is SYDVKM in the germline V gene. V gave up 8 bases and J gave up 9 bases; unmatched junction bases: 10. CDR3 nucleotide sequence: TGTGCCAGCCTGAGGTCGCCTAGCGGGAGTGAGCAGTTCTTC. This encodes CASLRSPSGSEQFF.

The CDR3 DNA follows: TGTGCCAGCAGCCCAACTAGCGATACGCAGTATTTT. Amino acid sequence: CASSPTSDTQYF. The chain combines TRBV6-6 with TRBJ2-3; D is perhaps TRBD2 (6 bases). Germline CDR1 MNHNY, CDR2 SVGAGI (reference sequence). The CDR3 sequence is 12 residues long. V was cut by 6 bases and J by 6 bases, with 10 bases left in between.

Of note for this clone: The same CDR3 is also encoded by other DNA sequences in this sample. The V and J genes are TRBV19 and TRBJ2-3; D unclear. Trimming stripped 3 bases from V and 6 bases from J, with 13 bases between. The CDR3 spans 14 residues. Germline CDR1 LNHDA, CDR2 SQIVND (reference sequence). CDR3 sequence reads: CASSISSGPDTQYF. The CDR3 coding sequence is TGTGCCAGTAGTATCTCGTCAGGCCCCGATACGCAGTATTTT. The full variable domain, rest sourced from reference TRBV19 and TRBJ2-3, is DGGITQSPKYLFRKEGQNVTLSCEQNLNHDAMYWYRQDPGQGLRLIYYSQIVNDFQKGDIAEGYSVSREKKESFPLTVTSAQKNPTAFYLCASSISSGPDTQYFGPGTRLTVL.

V usage is TRBV6-5 and J usage is TRBJ2-7; D is undetermined. The CDR3 has 13 residues. Germline V gene lookup returns CDR1 MNHEY and CDR2 SVGAGI. Trimming removed 4 bases at V and 3 bases at J, with 10 bases between. The CDR3, as DNA: TGTGCCAGCAGTTTGCCTGGCCACTACGAGCAGTACTTC. Residues: CASSLPGHYEQYF.

The chain combines TRBV5-1 with TRBJ2-5, with 8 bases fitting TRBD1. The CDR3 extends over 14 amino acids. Germline CDR1 and CDR2: SGHRS and YFSETQ. Trimming at V came to 1 base and at J to 4 bases, leaving 3 bases not matched to a gene. CDR3 bases: TGCGCCAGCAGCTTGCAGGGGGCCCGAGAGACCCAGTACTTC. Translated, it gives CASSLQGARETQYF.

V is TRBV13 and J is TRBJ2-5; the match to TRBD2 covers 8 bases. The DNA end lines up better with TRBJ2-7; the J call may be wrong. Germline V gives CDR1 PRHDT, CDR2 FYEKMQ (reference sequence). The CDR3 consists of 15 residues. CDR3 protein: CASSLSGGPSYEQYF. For the CDR3, the DNA is TGTGCCAGCAGCTTATCGGGAGGGCCTAGCTACGAGCAGTACTTC.

The rearrangement links TRBV27 to TRBJ2-7; 9 bases fit TRBD1. V shed 6 bases and J 5 bases; nucleotides not matched to a gene: 8. Germline assignment: CDR1 MNHEY and CDR2 SMNVEV (reference sequence). The CDR3 is 14 residues long. CDR3 sequence (DNA): TGTGCCAGCAGACTACAGGGGGCGATCGACGAGCAGTACTTC. Protein product: CASRLQGAIDEQYF.

This clone was observed once. The chain uses TRBV28 and TRBJ2-3, with a tentative D call TRBD2 (6 bases). Trimming removed 2 bases at V and 7 bases at J, with 16 bases between. Germline assignment: CDR1 MDHEN and CDR2 SYDVKM. The CDR3 totals 15 residues. The CDR3 reads CASSLRPRDLYTQYF. The CDR3 nucleotides are TGTGCCAGCAGTTTACGGCCAAGGGACTTATATACGCAGTATTTT.

The rearrangement links TRBV7-9 to TRBJ2-7; TRBD1 matches 7 bases. V lost 1 base, J lost 3 bases, and 18 bases stayed unmatched. This CDR3 has 19 residues. Germline loops: CDR1 SEHNR, CDR2 FQNEAQ (reference sequence). Here the CDR3 reads CASSLERRVPDRLNYEQYF. Written as DNA, the CDR3 is TGTGCCAGCAGCTTAGAAAGAAGGGTTCCGGACAGGCTAAACTACGAGCAGTACTTC.

In its sample, this clone was seen once. V and J are TRBV11-2 and TRBJ1-1; D remains unclear. CDR1 and CDR2 from the germline V gene are SGHAT and FQNNGV. The CDR3 contains 14 residues. Trimming removed 5 bases at V and 1 base at J, with 11 bases between. The CDR3 DNA sequence: TGTGCCAGCAGCCCTAGGATGGAGAACACTGAAGCTTTCTTT. Its translation is CASSPRMENTEAFF.

The chain is built from TRBV28 and TRBJ1-4; D not certain. Germline assignment: CDR1 MDHEN and CDR2 SYDVKM. The CDR3 is made up of 15 amino acids. V lost 2 bases and J lost 7, with 14 bases in between. The CDR3 DNA sequence: TGTGCCAGCAGTTTACCCGGAGGCGGGAGTGAAAAACTGTTTTTT. It yields the protein CASSLPGGGSEKLFF.

The chain has TRBV5-1 and TRBJ1-2; D not resolved. CDR3 length equals 13 residues. CDR1 SGHRS and CDR2 YFSETQ come from the germline V gene. Trimming took off 3 bases at V and 6 bases at J, with 12 bases between the two ends. The CDR3 DNA follows: TGCGCCAGCAGCTACACCCCGAAGGATGGCTACACCTTC. As protein: CASSYTPKDGYTF.

V and J are TRBV12-5 and TRBJ2-5; D is uncertain. Germline CDR1 is LGHNT and CDR2 is FRNRAP. The CDR3 consists of 12 residues. Deletions cut 5 bases from V and 5 bases from J, with 9 bases between. The CDR3 here is CASGINPETQYF. The CDR3 DNA is TGTGCTAGTGGTATAAATCCCGAGACCCAGTACTTC.

The V call is TRBV5-4, the J call TRBJ1-2; weak D call: TRBD1 (5 bases). The CDR3 contains 16 residues. Germline-derived CDR1 and CDR2 are SGHNT and YYREEE (reference sequence). Trimming removed 0 bases at V and 3 bases at J, with 15 bases between. CDR3 sequence (DNA): TGTGCCAGCAGCTTGGGGGCAGCCCTGGGACACTATGGCTACACCTTC. Translated: CASSLGAALGHYGYTF.

The CDR3 DNA is TGTGCCAGCAGTCCACCCTTGGGGACAGGGAACACTGAAGCTTTCTTT. This codes for CASSPPLGTGNTEAFF. The rearrangement joins TRBV28 to TRBJ1-1, with 8 bases identical to TRBD1. The CDR3 contains 16 residues. CDR1 MDHEN and CDR2 SYDVKM come from the germline V gene. The junction had 9 bases not matched to a gene; V was cut back by 5 bases and J by 1 base.

The chain carries TRBV28 and TRBJ2-3, with a possible D match to TRBD1 (6 bases). CDR3 length: 15 amino acids. Trimming took off 5 bases at V and 3 bases at J, with 15 bases between the two ends. CDR1 MDHEN and CDR2 SYDVKM come from the germline V gene. The CDR3 reads CASSGVGARTDTQYF. CDR3 DNA: TGTGCCAGCAGTGGTGTGGGGGCCAGAACAGATACGCAGTATTTT.

The V call is TRBV27, the J call TRBJ2-2, with a weak D call TRBD1 (6 bases). The germline CDR1 and CDR2 sequences are MNHEY and SMNVEV (reference sequence). Deletions cut 6 bases from V and 5 bases from J, with 19 bases between. The CDR3 extends over 16 amino acids. The CDR3 sequence: CASSPLSNRVTGELFF. In DNA, the CDR3 is TGTGCCAGCAGCCCCCTCTCGAACAGGGTAACCGGGGAGCTGTTTTTT.

The CDR3 reads CASSPEGTSGTYEQYF. The DNA of the CDR3 is TGTGCCAGCTCACCAGAGGGGACTAGCGGAACCTACGAGCAGTACTTC. This sequence joins TRBV18 and TRBJ2-7, with TRBD2 identical over 11 bases. This CDR3 region has 16 residues. Unmatched junction bases numbered 5, after V lost 2 bases and J lost 2 bases. Germline CDR1 reads KGHSH; CDR2 reads LQKENI.

The gene calls are TRBV7-7 and TRBJ2-5, with a tentative D call TRBD1 (5 bases). This CDR3 comprises 14 residues. The ends were cut back, 5 bases at V and 2 bases at J, with 12 bases in the middle. CDR1 and CDR2 (germline): SSHAT, FNYEAQ (reference sequence). The CDR3 sequence: CASSPLGHQETQYF. CDR3 nucleotide sequence: TGTGCCAGCAGCCCGCTAGGACATCAAGAGACCCAGTACTTC.

This sequence joins TRBV6-5 and TRBJ2-2; unclear D gene. The CDR3 spans 13 residues. V gave up 3 bases and J gave up 5 bases, with 7 bases separating them. Germline CDR1 MNHEY, CDR2 SVGAGI. The CDR3 region has the DNA TGTGCCAGCAGTTATCTGGCGACCGGGGAGCTGTTTTTT. It codes for CASSYLATGELFF.

About this clone itself: The same CDR3 is also encoded by other DNA sequences in this sample. The V call is TRBV18, the J call TRBJ2-7; D gene ambiguous. The CDR3 sequence is 11 residues long. V lost 3 bases to trimming and J lost 3 bases, with 3 bases between them. Per the germline V gene, CDR1 is KGHSH and CDR2 is LQKENI. The CDR3 DNA sequence: TGTGCCAGCTCACCCGGCTACGAGCAGTACTTC. Its translation: CASSPGYEQYF.

This clone was picked up one time. The chain has TRBV2 and TRBJ2-7, with D tentatively TRBD2 (6 bases). Between the trimmed V and J ends, which lost 4 bases and 1 base, there was a span of 11 bases. Germline-derived CDR1 and CDR2 are SNHLY and FYNNEI. CDR3 length: 14 residues. The CDR3 DNA reads as TGTGCCAGCAGTGGGAGGGCGGGTTCCTACGAGCAGTACTTC. Translating it yields CASSGRAGSYEQYF.